This T cell receptor beta chain was recorded in a study of OX40 agonist ivuxolimab in advanced cancers. For the study at large: Dosing consisted of intravenous ivuxolimab at 0.01 to 10 mg/kg every 2 weeks.

The CDR3 covers 14 residues. Germline V gene lookup returns CDR1 SGHVS and CDR2 FQNEAQ. Trimming took 1 base from V and 4 from J, leaving 11 bases between them. Libraries were prepared by immunoSEQ multiplex PCR; TCRdb keeps only in-frame clonotypes and omits some of them. The sample carries tens of thousands of clones, approximately 94% recorded once. The chain joins TRBV7-8 to TRBJ2-7; weak D call: TRBD1 (6 bases). The sequence was obtained from an adult with an advanced solid tumor such as melanoma, head and neck, liver or kidney cancer. The sample consisted of CD4+ or CD8+ T cells sorted from blood, taken in a trial of the OX40 agonist ivuxolimab. The CDR3 sequence: CASSLVRTEYEQYF. The CDR3 nucleotides read TGTGCCAGCAGCTTAGTTCGGACAGAATACGAGCAGTACTTC.